Sequencing of this TCR beta chain was carried out in a study of T cells in Graves' hyperthyroidism and ophthalmopathy. Authors of the study amplified TCR beta CDR3 regions from RNA transcripts. The HTBI set primed first-round TCR CDR3 RT-PCR. One entry per CDR3 protein, called by TCRdb with MiXCR from the multiplex PCR reads. The sample lists around 260,000 distinct CDR3 sequences, around a quarter seen once, with around 28% in the top ten. This clonotype appeared many times. The CDR3 contains 14 residues. Germline CDR1 SGDLS, CDR2 YYNGEE. Trimming took 0 bases from V and 1 from J, leaving 7 bases between them.

This TCR came from a man between 40 and 49 years old with Graves' hyperthyroidism that later progressed to Graves' ophthalmopathy. Material: blood. The rearrangement joins TRBV9 to TRBJ1-1; a possible D gene is TRBD1 (5 bases). CDR3 residues: CASSVGQRNTEAFF. In DNA, the CDR3 is TGTGCCAGCAGCGTAGGACAGAGGAACACTGAAGCTTTCTTT. Supplemented by reference TRBV9 and TRBJ1-1, the full variable domain reads DSGVTQTPKHLITATGQRVTLRCSPRSGDLSVYWYQQSLDQGLQFLIQYYNGEERAKGNILERFSAQQFPDLHSELNLSSLELGDSALYFCASSVGQRNTEAFFGQGTRLTVV.